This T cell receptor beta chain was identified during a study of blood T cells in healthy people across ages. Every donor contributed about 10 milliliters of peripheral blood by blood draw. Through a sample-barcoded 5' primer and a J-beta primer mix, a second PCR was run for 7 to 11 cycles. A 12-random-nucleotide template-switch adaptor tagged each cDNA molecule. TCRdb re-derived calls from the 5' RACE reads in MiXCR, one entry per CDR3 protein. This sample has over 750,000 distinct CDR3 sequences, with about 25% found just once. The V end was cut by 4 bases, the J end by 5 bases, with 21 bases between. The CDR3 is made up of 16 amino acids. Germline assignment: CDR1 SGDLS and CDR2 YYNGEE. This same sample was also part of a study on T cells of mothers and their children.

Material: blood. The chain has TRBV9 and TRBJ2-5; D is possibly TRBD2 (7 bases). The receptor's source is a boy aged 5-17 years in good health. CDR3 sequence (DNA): TGTGCCAGCAGCCGGGGGCGACTAGCCGTGGAGGAGACCCAGTACTTC. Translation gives CASSRGRLAVEETQYF.